Here is one T cell receptor beta chain with its context. Its antigen is still unknown. This specimen belongs to a study of shared clonotypes between healthy human individuals. Study-level information: A couple of women and a few men aged 18 to 49 served as donors.

Study outcomes and limitations: All-four-donor shared clonotypes had higher generation probabilities than non-shared clonotypes did. For naive CD4 cells, around 5% of clonotypes were shared across a handful of donors.

The authors ran the assay at deep level. Only in-frame clones appear in the TCRdb table, and some are missing; sequencing was by immunoSEQ multiplex PCR. This sample has about 960,000 clones; approximately 80% occur once, and the top ten carry over 1.3%. Sequencing was done on a sample of memory CD4+ T cells sorted from blood. Noted subset: CD45RA-negative fraction. The receptor was isolated from a man aged 18 to 29 in good health.

The CDR3 loop is CASSLLGPAYNEQFF. The CDR3 nucleotides are TGTGCCAGCAGCCTGCTTGGACCGGCCTACAATGAGCAGTTCTTC. The rearrangement uses TRBV5-4 and TRBJ2-1; no firm D call. CDR1 is SGHNT, CDR2 YYREEE, per germline (reference sequence). The CDR3 has 15 amino acids. V was shortened by 4 bases and J by 2 bases, with 13 bases between the two germline ends.